These T cell receptor beta chains were read from a single sample in a study of blood T cell repertoires in COVID-19. Repertoires were generated with immunoSEQ multiplex PCR, while TCRdb's copy carries only in-frame clones and drops some. The data show approximately 300,000 clones, 88% seen once. What was sequenced was peripheral blood. These receptors all come from a woman in her twenties or thirties with COVID-19, enrolled during active disease. The CDR3 runs from the conserved cysteine through the conserved F or W. D genes are given only for firm matches. Clone size is not always given. Where it is, it says once, few, many or a class for expanded clones.

cdr3_aa: CASSSLDGNPNEKLFF; cdr3_nt: TGTGCCAGCAGTTCCTTGGACGGGAACCCTAATGAAAAACTGTTTTTT; v_call: TRBV6-5; clone_size: -; d_call: -; j_call: TRBJ1-4
cdr3_aa: CASSESRVLSEQYF; cdr3_nt: TGCGCCAGCAGTGAGTCGAGAGTCCTCTCCGAGCAGTACTTC; v_call: TRBV10-1; clone_size: -; d_call: -; j_call: TRBJ2-7
cdr3_aa: CASSYADGSSYEQYF; cdr3_nt: TGTGCCAGCAGTTACGCGGACGGGAGCTCCTACGAGCAGTACTTC; v_call: TRBV6-6; clone_size: -; d_call: -; j_call: TRBJ2-7
cdr3_aa: CASRGGRDLTDTQYF; cdr3_nt: TGTGCCAGCAGGGGGGGGAGAGACCTTACAGATACGCAGTATTTT; v_call: TRBV25-1; clone_size: -; d_call: TRBD2; j_call: TRBJ2-3
cdr3_aa: CSASRRGERDEQFF; cdr3_nt: TGCAGTGCTAGTAGGCGGGGTGAACGCGATGAGCAGTTCTTC; v_call: TRBV20-1; clone_size: -; d_call: -; j_call: TRBJ2-1
cdr3_aa: CASSLGSGANTGELFF; cdr3_nt: TGTGCCAGCAGTTTAGGTAGCGGGGCTAACACCGGGGAGCTGTTTTTT; v_call: TRBV28; clone_size: -; d_call: TRBD2; j_call: TRBJ2-2
cdr3_aa: CASNGQGYGNTIYF; cdr3_nt: TGTGCCAGTAACGGACAGGGGTACGGAAACACCATATATTTT; v_call: TRBV19; clone_size: -; d_call: TRBD1; j_call: TRBJ1-3
cdr3_aa: CASRGTGNTEAFF; cdr3_nt: TGTGCCAGCAGAGGGACAGGGAACACTGAAGCTTTCTTT; v_call: TRBV6-1; clone_size: -; d_call: TRBD1; j_call: TRBJ1-1
cdr3_aa: CASSQDIQGETQYF; cdr3_nt: TGCGCCAGCAGCCAAGATATACAGGGAGAGACCCAGTACTTC; v_call: TRBV4-1; clone_size: -; d_call: -; j_call: TRBJ2-5
cdr3_aa: CASSLVPSQFPLNQPQHF; cdr3_nt: TGTGCCAGCAGCTTAGTTCCCTCTCAGTTTCCCCTTAATCAGCCCCAGCATTTT; v_call: TRBV7-2; clone_size: -; d_call: -; j_call: TRBJ1-5
cdr3_aa: CASSYSLTDEQFF; cdr3_nt: TGTGCCAGCAGTTACTCTCTTACGGATGAGCAGTTCTTC; v_call: TRBV6-5; clone_size: -; d_call: -; j_call: TRBJ2-1
cdr3_aa: CASKQPGVEQYF; cdr3_nt: TGTGCCAGCAAACAACCAGGGGTCGAGCAGTACTTC; v_call: TRBV12-3/TRBV12-4; clone_size: -; d_call: -; j_call: TRBJ2-7
cdr3_aa: CASSPTRLTDTQYF; cdr3_nt: TGTGCCAGCAGCCCTACTAGACTCACAGATACGCAGTATTTT; v_call: TRBV11-2; clone_size: -; d_call: -; j_call: TRBJ2-3
cdr3_aa: CATSGRREDPPREQFF; cdr3_nt: TGTGCCACCAGTGGGCGGCGGGAGGACCCCCCCAGAGAGCAGTTCTTC; v_call: TRBV24-1; clone_size: once; d_call: TRBD2; j_call: TRBJ2-1
cdr3_aa: CASSQENRVFPEKLFF; cdr3_nt: TGCGCCAGCAGCCAAGAAAACAGGGTTTTTCCTGAAAAACTGTTTTTT; v_call: TRBV4-1; clone_size: -; d_call: -; j_call: TRBJ1-4